What follows are 31 T cell receptor beta chains derived from one specimen sequenced in a study of blood T cell repertoires in COVID-19. Sequencing used immunoSEQ multiplex PCR; TCRdb keeps in-frame clones, though not all of them. The sample includes about 150,000 clones, 78% of them seen just once. Sequencing input: peripheral blood. These receptors all stem from a man older than 75 with acute or convalescent COVID-19.

This rearrangement joins TRBV7-2 to TRBJ2-5; no definite D call. The germline CDR1 and CDR2 sequences are SGHTA and FQGNSA. This CDR3 has 15 amino acids. The ends were cut back, 3 bases at V and 3 bases at J, with 14 bases in the middle. CDR3 protein: CASSFTPHGKETQYF. DNA of the CDR3: TGTGCCAGCAGCTTTACTCCCCACGGTAAAGAGACCCAGTACTTC.

This chain links TRBV2 with TRBJ1-2, with D possibly TRBD1 on 6 matching bases. Germline V gene sequence: CDR1 SNHLY, CDR2 FYNNEI. This CDR3 has 12 amino acids. Trimming removed 11 bases at V and 0 bases at J, with 10 bases between. The CDR3 DNA is TGTGCCGGCGGACAGTCTAACTATGGCTACACCTTC. Translating it yields CAGGQSNYGYTF.

This sequence joins TRBV7-8 and TRBJ1-1, with a possible D match to TRBD1 (6 bases). Between the trimmed V and J ends, which lost 3 bases and 1 base, there was a span of 9 bases. The CDR3 spans 14 residues. CDR1 and CDR2 (germline): SGHVS, FQNEAQ. The CDR3 region has the DNA TGTGCCAGCAGCTTTAAACAGGGGAACACTGAAGCTTTCTTT. Amino acid sequence: CASSFKQGNTEAFF.

This chain connects TRBV5-4 to TRBJ2-5; 9 bases agree with TRBD2. J gave up 5 bases and V 4 bases, and 3 bases lay outside the gene matches. Germline V gene data show CDR1 as SGHNT and CDR2 as YYREEE (reference sequence). The CDR3 extends over 13 amino acids. The CDR3 sequence: CASSARGGETQYF. In DNA, the CDR3 is TGTGCCAGCAGCGCGCGGGGGGGGGAGACCCAGTACTTC. Drawing the rest from reference TRBV5-4 and TRBJ2-5, the complete variable domain is ETGVTQSPTHLIKTRGQQVTLRCSSQSGHNTVSWYQQALGQGPQFIFQYYREEENGRGNFPPRFSGLQFPNYSSELNVNALELDDSALYLCASSARGGETQYFGPGTRLLVL.

CDR3 residues: CASVRTGGYGYTF. DNA for the CDR3: TGTGCTAGTGTCCGGACAGGGGGCTATGGCTACACCTTC. The genes are TRBV12-5 and TRBJ1-2; 10 bases align to TRBD1. This CDR3 spans 13 amino acids. Germline CDR1 reads LGHNT; CDR2 reads FRNRAP. V shed 7 bases, J shed 4 bases, and the junction held 3 bases outside the gene matches.

Regarding this clone: Germline and junction disagree at one end, which may indicate a read error. This chain joins TRBV15 and TRBJ1-2; tentative D call: TRBD1 (5 bases). Germline V gene lookup returns CDR1 LNHNV and CDR2 YYDKDF (reference sequence). CDR3 length: 13 amino acids. CDR3 region: CATSQGSNYGYTF. Here the CDR3 DNA reads TGTGCCACCAGCCAGGGTTCTAATTATGGCTACACCTTC.

The CDR3 bases are TGTGCCAGCGCACAGATCAATGAGCAGTTCTTC. Amino acids: CASAQINEQFF. V and J are TRBV6-5 and TRBJ2-1; D uncertain. The germline V gene encodes CDR1 MNHEY and CDR2 SVGAGI. Deletions cut 8 bases from V and 6 bases from J, with 8 bases between. This CDR3 region has 11 residues.

This chain uses TRBV4-3 with TRBJ2-7; TRBD1 agrees at 7 bases. The CDR3 runs to 14 residues. V lost 1 base, J lost 6 bases, and 6 bases stayed unmatched. The V gene's germline CDR1 is LGHNA and CDR2 YSLEER. The CDR3 is CASSQGTGMAEQYF. CDR3 nucleotides: TGCGCCAGCAGCCAAGGGACAGGAATGGCCGAGCAGTACTTC.

This chain uses TRBV4-1 with TRBJ2-5, with TRBD2 identical over 12 bases. CDR3 length equals 18 residues. J gave up 2 bases and V 0 bases, and 7 bases lay outside the gene matches. Germline CDR1 and CDR2: MGHRA and YSYEKL. CDR3 DNA sequence: TGCGCCAGCAGCCAAGAGCCCGCCGGGACTAGCGGGCAAGAGACCCAGTACTTC. It codes for CASSQEPAGTSGQETQYF.

This chain connects TRBV23-1 to TRBJ1-2; D may be TRBD1 (6 bases). TRBV23-1 is flagged as an ORF with uncertain function. The CDR3 consists of 15 residues. Trimming took off 4 bases at V and 1 base at J, with 13 bases between the two ends. The CDR3 reads CASSPGGAHNYGYTF. In DNA, the CDR3 is TGCGCCAGCAGTCCCGGGGGGGCGCATAACTATGGCTACACCTTC.

The chain recombines TRBV6-6 with TRBJ1-1; no definite D call. The CDR3 runs to 14 residues. V was pared by 6 bases and J by 6 bases, with 17 bases between. Germline lookup yields CDR1 MNHNY and CDR2 SVGAGI (reference sequence). CDR3 DNA: TGTGCCAGCAGCACCGAGGGAGGTTTCGCTGAAGCTTTCTTT. This encodes CASSTEGGFAEAFF.

Here the CDR3 DNA reads TGTGCCAGCTCACCACCGGGACTAGCGGGAGAGACCCAGTACTTC. It encodes CASSPPGLAGETQYF. The chain couples TRBV18 to TRBJ2-5; 12 nucleotides match TRBD2. CDR3 length equals 15 residues. Trimming at V came to 0 bases and at J to 4 bases, leaving 0 bases not matched to a gene. Germline V gene lookup returns CDR1 KGHSH and CDR2 LQKENI.

This clone was observed a single time. As DNA, the CDR3 is TGTGCCAGTAGAAGCGCCGGGACAGGGAACTATGGCTACACCTTC. Its translation is CASRSAGTGNYGYTF. The genes are TRBV19 and TRBJ1-2, with 9 bases that match TRBD1. CDR1 LNHDA and CDR2 SQIVND come from the germline V gene (reference sequence). This CDR3 region has 15 residues. Trimming at V came to 6 bases and at J to 2 bases, leaving 7 bases not matched to a gene.

The V call is TRBV7-9, the J call TRBJ2-3; 8 bases are a match to TRBD1. Per the germline V gene, CDR1 is SEHNR and CDR2 is FQNEAQ (reference sequence). The CDR3 sequence is 15 residues long. Trimming cost V 2 bases and J 5 bases; bases outside gene matches: 6. Here the CDR3 DNA reads TGTGCCAGCAGCTTACCGACAGGGGCGGTAGATACGCAGTATTTT. It is translated as CASSLPTGAVDTQYF.

The V call is TRBV30, the J call TRBJ2-1, with 7 bases aligning to TRBD1. CDR1 GTSNPN and CDR2 SVGIG come from the germline V gene (reference sequence). The CDR3 is made up of 13 amino acids. V gave up 5 bases and J gave up 7 bases; unmatched junction bases: 8. The CDR3 bases are TGTGCCTGGGTAGACAGGGCTTGGAATGAGCAGTTCTTC. Translation gives CAWVDRAWNEQFF.

The sample holds a few counts of this clone. V is TRBV25-1 and J is TRBJ1-6; 8 nucleotides match TRBD1. Germline trimming cut 6 bases from V and 8 bases from J; bases unmatched to any gene: 6. Germline-derived CDR1 and CDR2 are MGHDK and SYGVNS. The CDR3 loop spans 14 amino acids. DNA for the CDR3: TGTGCCAGCAGGCGACAGGGGAGTCATTCACCCCTCCACTTT. Protein sequence: CASRRQGSHSPLHF.

The chain has TRBV5-6 and TRBJ1-1, with 9 bases lining up with TRBD1. The CDR3 consists of 14 residues. The V gene's germline CDR1 is SGHDT and CDR2 YYEEEE. Trimming cost V 4 bases and J 4 bases; bases outside gene matches: 5. CDR3: CASSGTGKGTEAFF. CDR3 coding DNA: TGTGCCAGCAGCGGGACAGGGAAGGGCACTGAAGCTTTCTTT.

This clone showed up just a few times. The CDR3 coding sequence is TGTGCCACCAGTGATCGGCGTGGGGGGGCCTTAAATGAGCAGTTCTTC. As protein: CATSDRRGGALNEQFF. The V gene is TRBV24-1, the J gene TRBJ2-1; a weak D match, TRBD2 (7 bases). V gave up 3 bases and J gave up 7 bases, with 18 bases separating them. The germline V gene encodes CDR1 KGHDR and CDR2 SFDVKD. The CDR3 runs to 16 residues.

The chain joins TRBV5-1 to TRBJ2-2; possibly TRBD1 for D (5 bases). The germline V gene has CDR1 SGHRS and CDR2 YFSETQ. The CDR3 runs 14 residues. Trimming removed 7 bases at V and 5 bases at J, with 15 bases between. The CDR3 loop reads CASASGAATGELFF. CDR3 nucleotides: TGCGCCAGCGCATCTGGGGCGGCGACCGGGGAGCTGTTTTTT. Looking up the rest from reference TRBV5-1 and TRBJ2-2 gives the full variable domain: KAGVTQTPRYLIKTRGQQVTLSCSPISGHRSVSWYQQTPGQGLQFLFEYFSETQRNKGNFPGRFSGRQFSNSRSEMNVSTLELGDSALYLCASASGAATGELFFGEGSRLTVL.

This chain connects TRBV3-1 (or the pseudogene TRBV3-2) to TRBJ2-1, with a possible D match to TRBD1 (5 bases). V was cut by 1 base and J by 12 bases, with 10 bases left in between. CDR1 LGHDT and CDR2 YNNKEL come from the germline V gene (reference sequence). The CDR3 is 12 amino acids. CDR3 DNA: TGTGCCAGCAGCCAAGGTGCAAGGGGGCAGTTCTTC. Protein sequence: CASSQGARGQFF.

V gene TRBV6-5 combines with J gene TRBJ2-7; 11 bases map to TRBD1. This CDR3 region has 14 residues. V shed 4 bases, J shed 3 bases, and the junction held 2 bases outside the gene matches. From germline, CDR1 is MNHEY and CDR2 SVGAGI. In nucleotides, the CDR3 is TGTGCCAGCAGTTCCGGGACAGGGGGCTACGAGCAGTACTTC. Amino acids: CASSSGTGGYEQYF.

The chain uses TRBV6-1 and TRBJ2-6; D unclear. Trimming pared 1 base from V and 8 bases from J, leaving 9 bases between. Germline CDR1 is MNHNS and CDR2 is SASEGT. The length of the CDR3 is 14 residues. The CDR3 region has the DNA TGTGCCAGCAGTGAAGTGGGCAGGTCCAACGTCCTGACTTTC. It is translated as CASSEVGRSNVLTF.

This clone was counted a few times. The chain couples TRBV25-1 to TRBJ1-2; no clear D. Per germline, CDR1 MGHDK and CDR2 SYGVNS. This CDR3 region has 14 residues. V gave up 2 bases and J gave up 0 bases, with 7 bases separating them. The CDR3 loop is CASSENPTNYGYTF. The CDR3 DNA reads as TGTGCCAGCAGTGAAAATCCAACTAACTATGGCTACACCTTC.

V usage is TRBV28 and J usage is TRBJ1-4, with TRBD1 identical over 9 bases. The CDR3 is made up of 19 amino acids. V shed 8 bases, J shed 0 bases, and the junction held 16 bases outside the gene matches. The germline V gene has CDR1 MDHEN and CDR2 SYDVKM. The CDR3 DNA reads as TGTGCCAGCTACGCCCCGGCAGGGACAGGGACTGCAACTAATGAAAAACTGTTTTTT. Translated, it gives CASYAPAGTGTATNEKLFF. Based on the CDR3 plus reference TRBV28 and TRBJ1-4, the full variable domain is DVKVTQSSRYLVKRTGEKVFLECVQDMDHENMFWYRQDPGLGLRLIYFSYDVKMKEKGDIPEGYSVSREKKERFSLILESASTNQTSMYLCASYAPAGTGTATNEKLFFGSGTQLSVL.

This clone was observed a handful of times. V gene TRBV12-3 or TRBV12-4 combines with J gene TRBJ2-2; D remains ambiguous. Trimming left V 7 bases short and J 5 bases short, with 11 bases between. This CDR3 spans 13 amino acids. The CDR3 DNA follows: TGTGCCAGCAACCCCAGAGGTACCGGGGAGCTGTTTTTT. Residues: CASNPRGTGELFF.

This clone was counted ten times or more. The chain uses TRBV27 and TRBJ2-5; weak D call: TRBD1 (6 bases). Trimming took 6 bases from V and 4 from J, leaving 12 bases between them. CDR3 size: 13 residues. Germline V lookup: CDR1 MNHEY, CDR2 SMNVEV (reference sequence). The chain's CDR3 is CASSHRGGETQYF. Here the CDR3 DNA reads TGTGCCAGCAGCCACCGAGGGGGAGAGACCCAGTACTTC.

The CDR3 DNA follows: TGTGCCTGGAGTAGTACGGGGGGAGATTACTCCTACGAGCAGTACTTC. Translation gives CAWSSTGGDYSYEQYF. The chain uses TRBV30 and TRBJ2-7; 7 bases align to TRBD2. This CDR3 region has 16 residues. Germline CDR1 is GTSNPN and CDR2 is SVGIG (reference sequence). The V gene end was trimmed by 2 bases and the J gene end by 0 bases; junction bases not matched to a gene: 10.

The chain recombines TRBV9 with TRBJ2-3; TRBD2 might be the D (6 bases). Germline lookup yields CDR1 SGDLS and CDR2 YYNGEE. The CDR3 contains 16 residues. Trimming stripped 4 bases from V and 0 bases from J, with 15 bases between. Here the CDR3 reads CASSSGSSLSTDTQYF. CDR3 coding DNA: TGTGCCAGCAGCTCCGGGAGTTCCCTTAGCACAGATACGCAGTATTTT.

This CDR3 reads CSVGQGHEQYF. The CDR3 nucleotides are TGCAGCGTTGGCCAGGGCCACGAGCAGTACTTC. The chain carries TRBV29-1 and TRBJ2-7; tentatively, D is TRBD1 (5 bases). The V end lost 4 bases, the J end lost 5 bases, and 9 bases lay between the germline ends. The germline V gene has CDR1 SQVTM and CDR2 ANQGSEA. This CDR3 contains 11 residues.

In the case of this clone: The same CDR3 also results from other DNA sequences found in this sample. The rearrangement uses TRBV2 and TRBJ1-1; the D gene is possibly TRBD1 (6 bases). The V gene's germline CDR1 is SNHLY and CDR2 FYNNEI. This CDR3 has 13 amino acids. Trimming pared 8 bases from V and 4 bases from J, leaving 14 bases between. Written as DNA, the CDR3 is TGTGCCAGCGCTCGGGGGGCTGGCACTGAAGCTTTCTTT. This encodes CASARGAGTEAFF.

Points on this clone: Other nucleotide sequences from this sample produce the same CDR3. The V call is TRBV30, the J call TRBJ2-6; tentative D call: TRBD1 (6 bases). V was pared by 0 bases and J by 3 bases, with 9 bases between. CDR1 and CDR2 (germline): GTSNPN, SVGIG (reference sequence). The CDR3 covers 15 residues. This CDR3 is CAWSVGGSGANVLTF. In DNA form, the CDR3 reads TGTGCCTGGAGTGTAGGGGGAAGTGGGGCCAACGTCCTGACTTTC. The variable domain in full, completed from reference TRBV30 and TRBJ2-6, reads SQTIHQWPATLVQPVGSPLSLECTVEGTSNPNLYWYRQAAGRGLQLLFYSVGIGQISSEVPQNLSASRPQDRQFILSSKKLLLSDSGFYLCAWSVGGSGANVLTFGAGSRLTVL.